A single sample gave rise to the 3 T cell receptor beta chains below, sequenced in a study of blood T cell repertoires in COVID-19. Sequenced by immunoSEQ multiplex PCR; TCRdb stores in-frame clones only, minus some. The repertoire holds around 170,000 clones, with over 65% as singletons. The specimen was peripheral blood. These receptors came from a woman aged 80 or older with acute or convalescent COVID-19.

The J gene is TRBJ2-1, the V gene TRBV12-5; D remains unclear. This CDR3 region has 12 residues. V lost 3 bases and J lost 8, with 8 bases in between. Germline V gives CDR1 LGHNT, CDR2 FRNRAP. The CDR3 DNA reads TGTGCTAGTGGTTTAGGTCGGGATGAGCAGTTCTTC. It translates to CASGLGRDEQFF.

The rearrangement links TRBV6-5 to TRBJ2-3, with D perhaps matching TRBD2 (6 bases). V was cut by 2 bases and J by 2 bases, with 14 bases left in between. This CDR3 has 16 amino acids. Germline-derived CDR1 and CDR2 are MNHEY and SVGAGI. CDR3 in amino acids: CASSYLTGEITDTQYF. The CDR3, as DNA: TGTGCCAGCAGTTACCTCACGGGGGAAATCACAGATACGCAGTATTTT.

The rearrangement uses TRBV14 and TRBJ2-3, with no clear D. V was cut by 5 bases and J by 6 bases, with 12 bases left in between. Per the germline V gene, CDR1 is SGHDN and CDR2 is FVKESK. This CDR3 spans 13 amino acids. DNA of the CDR3: TGTGCCAGCAGCGCCCGGTCTTGGGATACGCAGTATTTT. Protein sequence: CASSARSWDTQYF.